The 13 T cell receptor beta chains reported below all come from one sample, sequenced in a study of shared clonotypes between healthy human individuals. Assay used: immunoSEQ multiplex PCR; TCRdb lists only in-frame clones, some missing. The data show about a million clones, with approximately 75% seen just once and 0.89% held by the top ten. Sequenced material: memory CD4+ T cells from PBMCs. Subset of the sample: CD45RA-negative fraction. The receptors were gathered from a man between 18 and 35 years old in good health. Some clones in this sample may be carry-over from other donors' samples.

The J gene is TRBJ1-2, the V gene TRBV6-5, with D maybe TRBD1 (5 bases). Germline CDR1 and CDR2: MNHEY and SVGAGI. CDR3 size: 14 residues. The ends were cut back, 6 bases at V and 4 bases at J, with 15 bases in the middle. This CDR3 is CASSIRGSLYGYTF. Here the CDR3 DNA reads TGTGCCAGCAGCATAAGGGGCAGCCTCTATGGCTACACCTTC.

The chain recombines TRBV6-1 with TRBJ2-1, with a weak D call TRBD2 (6 bases). The CDR3 extends over 11 amino acids. Germline values: CDR1 MNHNS, CDR2 SASEGT. The V gene lost 7 bases and the J gene lost 14 bases, with 15 bases spanning the gap. The DNA of the CDR3 is TGTGCCAGCAACAACGGGGGAGAGGAGTTCTTC. This gives the protein CASNNGGEEFF.

This chain joins TRBV5-4 and TRBJ2-3; 11 bases line up with TRBD2. The CDR3 contains 15 residues. The J segment lost 0 bases and the V segment lost 3 bases, leaving 0 bases of the junction unmatched. Germline CDR1 is SGHNT and CDR2 is YYREEE (reference sequence). In DNA form, the CDR3 reads TGTGCCAGCAGCTGGACTAGCGGGAGCACAGATACGCAGTATTTT. Its protein product is CASSWTSGSTDTQYF. The entire variable domain, with the rest obtained from reference TRBV5-4 and TRBJ2-3, is as follows: ETGVTQSPTHLIKTRGQQVTLRCSSQSGHNTVSWYQQALGQGPQFIFQYYREEENGRGNFPPRFSGLQFPNYSSELNVNALELDDSALYLCASSWTSGSTDTQYFGPGTRLTVL.

The chain links TRBV30 to TRBJ1-4; the D is unclear. Germline V gene sequence: CDR1 GTSNPN, CDR2 SVGIG (reference sequence). The CDR3 spans 15 residues. The V end was cut by 2 bases, the J end by 8 bases, with 18 bases between. The CDR3, as DNA: TGTGCCTGGAGTCCCGATTGGGGTGTGGGCGAAAAACTGTTTTTT. It yields the protein CAWSPDWGVGEKLFF. The full variable domain, in which reference TRBV30 and TRBJ1-4 provide the parts outside the CDR3, is SQTIHQWPATLVQPVGSPLSLECTVEGTSNPNLYWYRQAAGRGLQLLFYSVGIGQISSEVPQNLSASRPQDRQFILSSKKLLLSDSGFYLCAWSPDWGVGEKLFFGSGTQLSVL.

This clone was recorded a few times. The V and J genes are TRBV10-3 and TRBJ1-4; no firm D call. The CDR3 extends over 11 amino acids. Trimming stripped 6 bases from V and 7 bases from J, with 6 bases between. Germline lookup yields CDR1 ENHRY and CDR2 SYGVKD. CDR3 DNA sequence: TGTGCCATCAGCCCTGGTGAAAAACTGTTTTTT. Encoded protein: CAISPGEKLFF.

The sample holds one count of this clone. The sample carries other DNA sequences with the same CDR3. The chain couples TRBV7-2 to TRBJ2-1, with 10 bases matching TRBD2. There are 15 residues in the CDR3. Germline loops: CDR1 SGHTA, CDR2 FQGNSA. With V trimmed by 4 bases and J by 3 bases, 3 bases remained unmatched. CDR3 coding DNA: TGTGCCAGCAGCTCGTTAGCGGGAGGCTACAATGAGCAGTTCTTC. Translating gives CASSSLAGGYNEQFF.

The rearrangement links TRBV28 to TRBJ2-7; 7 nucleotides align to TRBD1. The V and J ends lost 5 bases and 9 bases, in that order; junction bases with no gene match: 13. CDR3 size: 14 residues. Per the germline V gene, CDR1 is MDHEN and CDR2 is SYDVKM. The CDR3 region has the DNA TGTGCCAGCAGTCCCGGGACAGCTATGCTCGGGCAGTACTTC. Its protein product is CASSPGTAMLGQYF. The whole variable domain, remainder taken from reference TRBV28 and TRBJ2-7, is DVKVTQSSRYLVKRTGEKVFLECVQDMDHENMFWYRQDPGLGLRLIYFSYDVKMKEKGDIPEGYSVSREKKERFSLILESASTNQTSMYLCASSPGTAMLGQYFGPGTRLTVT.

The chain is built from TRBV27 and TRBJ2-1; 13 nucleotides match TRBD2. The CDR3 totals 17 residues. Losses at the gene ends were 4 bases for V and 6 bases for J; bases not matched to a gene: 9. Germline values: CDR1 MNHEY, CDR2 SMNVEV (reference sequence). The CDR3 here is CASSSGPGLAGRNEQFF. Written as DNA, the CDR3 is TGTGCCAGCAGTTCGGGACCGGGACTAGCGGGACGCAATGAGCAGTTCTTC.

Only one count was recorded for this clone. V usage is TRBV5-1 and J usage is TRBJ2-7; D not resolved. Trimming shortened V by 0 bases and J by 9 bases, and 13 bases separated the two germline ends. The CDR3 has 13 amino acids. CDR1 SGHRS and CDR2 YFSETQ come from the germline V gene. The CDR3: CASSLGVDAAQYF. The CDR3 DNA reads as TGCGCCAGCAGCTTGGGGGTAGATGCTGCGCAGTACTTC.

This sequence joins TRBV11-2 and TRBJ2-7, with D tentatively TRBD1 or TRBD2 (5 bases each). This CDR3 is built from 18 residues. V was clipped by 3 bases and J by 0 bases, with 21 bases between them. In germline, CDR1 is SGHAT, CDR2 FQNNGV. The CDR3 bases are TGTGCCAGCAGCTTTTCGTCGATGGGGGACGTCTCCTCCTACGAGCAGTACTTC. Translated: CASSFSSMGDVSSYEQYF.

Turning to this clone: The sample carries other DNA sequences with the same CDR3. This chain connects TRBV2 to TRBJ2-3, with TRBD1 matching 7 bases. Germline CDR1 reads SNHLY; CDR2 reads FYNNEI. The CDR3 is made up of 11 amino acids. V shed 7 bases and J 5 bases; nucleotides not matched to a gene: 0. The CDR3 region is CASTGGDTQYF. The DNA of the CDR3 is TGTGCCAGCACAGGGGGAGATACGCAGTATTTT.

The DNA for the CDR3 is TGTGCCAGCAGCCAAACAAAACCGGGCCGGACAACCGGGGAGCTGTTTTTT. It encodes CASSQTKPGRTTGELFF. The chain recombines TRBV11-2 with TRBJ2-2; a weak D match, TRBD1 (5 bases). Germline values: CDR1 SGHAT, CDR2 FQNNGV. This CDR3 spans 17 amino acids. The V gene lost 5 bases and the J gene lost 5 bases, with 21 bases spanning the gap. The full variable domain, rest sourced from reference TRBV11-2 and TRBJ2-2, is EAGVAQSPRYKIIEKRQSVAFWCNPISGHATLYWYQQILGQGPKLLIQFQNNGVVDDSQLPKDRFSAERLKGVDSTLKIQPAKLEDSAVYLCASSQTKPGRTTGELFFGEGSRLTVL.

J is TRBJ1-4 and V is TRBV5-8, with 10 bases matching TRBD1. Germline loops: CDR1 SGHTS, CDR2 YDEGEE. The J segment lost 5 bases and the V segment lost 5 bases, leaving 9 bases of the junction unmatched. This CDR3 contains 16 residues. CDR3 in DNA: TGTGCCAGCAGGCCACTAGCGGGACAGGGGAATGAAAAACTGTTTTTT. Translation: CASRPLAGQGNEKLFF.